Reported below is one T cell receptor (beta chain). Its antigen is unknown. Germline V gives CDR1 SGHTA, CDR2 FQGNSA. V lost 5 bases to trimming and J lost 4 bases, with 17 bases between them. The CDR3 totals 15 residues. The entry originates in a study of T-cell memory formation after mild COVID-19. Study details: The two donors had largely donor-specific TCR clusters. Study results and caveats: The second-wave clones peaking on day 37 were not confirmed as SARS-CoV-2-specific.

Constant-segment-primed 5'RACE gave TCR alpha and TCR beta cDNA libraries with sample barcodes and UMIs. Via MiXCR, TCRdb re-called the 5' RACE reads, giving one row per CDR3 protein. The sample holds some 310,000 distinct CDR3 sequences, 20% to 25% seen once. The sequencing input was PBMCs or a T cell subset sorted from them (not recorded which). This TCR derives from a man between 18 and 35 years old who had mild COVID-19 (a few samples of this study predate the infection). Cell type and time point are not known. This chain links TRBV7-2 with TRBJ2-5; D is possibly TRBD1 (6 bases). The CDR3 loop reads CTSSQPQGKRETQYF. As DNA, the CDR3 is TGTACCAGCAGCCAACCCCAGGGGAAGAGAGAGACCCAGTACTTC. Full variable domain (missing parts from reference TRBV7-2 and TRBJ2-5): GAGVSQSPSNKVTEKGKDVELRCDPISGHTALYWYRQSLGQGLEFLIYFQGNSAPDKSGLPSDRFSAERTGGSVSTLTIQRTQQEDSAVYLCTSSQPQGKRETQYFGPGTRLLVL.